This T cell receptor beta chain was sequenced in a study of T cell responses to AZD1222 COVID-19 vaccine. For the study at large: Second-dose recipients at about 4 or about 12 weeks were treated as one pooled group.

Germline values: CDR1 MGHDK, CDR2 SYGVNS. CDR3 size: 14 residues. Trimming stripped 6 bases from V and 11 bases from J, with 22 bases between. Study-wide findings and caveats: In a largely white British group with more females than males, clonal diversity was possibly underestimated. None of the repertoires were sampled until the peak T cell response had passed. Only five to seven AZD1222 recipients were seropositive at baseline.

Measured with immunoSEQ multiplex PCR; TCRdb has only the in-frame clones, and not every one. Among roughly 150,000 clones listed, 80% to 95% were seen once. On this clone itself: What it binds is not known.

The origin of this receptor is an adult in good health. The material sequenced was peripheral blood, taken on day 0 of AZD1222 vaccination. V gene TRBV25-1 combines with J gene TRBJ1-1; no reliable D call. CDR3 in DNA: TGTGCCAGCAGCCCCCCTTCGGCGCGTCCCGACGCTTTCTTT. Protein: CASSPPSARPDAFF. Full variable domain (remainder filled in from reference TRBV25-1 and TRBJ1-1): EADIYQTPRYLVIGTGKKITLECSQTMGHDKMYWYQQDPGMELHLIHYSYGVNSTEKGDLSSESTVSRIRTEHFPLTLESARPSHTSQYLCASSPPSARPDAFFGQGTRLTVV.